This T cell receptor beta chain was recorded in a study of cytomegalovirus exposure and HLA in healthy donors. The primer mix had 60 Vbeta and 13 Jbeta primers. The repertoire was sequenced with immunoSEQ multiplex PCR; TCRdb's copy has only in-frame clones and lacks some. This sample yields roughly 180,000 clones, of which about 68% are seen a single time; around 2.5% belongs to the top ten. The CDR3 length is 15 residues. Trimming took 0 bases from V and 7 from J; bases not matched to a gene: 5. CDR1 and CDR2 from the germline V gene are SGHNT and YYREEE (reference sequence). This sequence originates from a female donor in good health and CMV-seronegative. The specimen sequenced was PBMCs. The V and J genes are TRBV5-4 and TRBJ2-1; 9 bases agree with TRBD2. As DNA, the CDR3 is TGTGCCAGCAGCTTGGTAGCGGGAGCGGGAAATGAGCAGTTCTTC. Amino acid sequence: CASSLVAGAGNEQFF.